This T cell receptor (beta chain) was identified during a study of blood T cell repertoires in COVID-19. Study as a whole: Specimens from acute and convalescent COVID-19 originated in the United States, Italy and Spain. Sources were T cells, B-cell-depleted T cells, or PBMCs; the material itself was cDNA or gDNA.

Germline V CDR1 and CDR2: GTSNPN, SVGIG (reference sequence). The V and J ends lost 2 bases and 7 bases respectively, with 11 bases between them. This CDR3 is 12 amino acids long. As originally analysed: Cell counts per sample came from amplifying reference gene primers. Repertoires were generated with immunoSEQ multiplex PCR, while TCRdb's copy carries only in-frame clones and drops some. Clonal size and the V and J genes are those of that table, whereas D and trimming came from the DNA. Counted here are 25,000 to 30,000 clones, approximately 67% occurring once; the ten biggest clones make up roughly 17%.

The chain has TRBV30 and TRBJ1-2; D is unresolved. The clonotype was recovered from a human donor in a cohort sampled during active COVID-19. Input material: peripheral blood. The CDR3 loop reads CAWSSERAGYTF. The DNA for the CDR3 is TGTGCCTGGAGTTCGGAGCGGGCTGGCTACACCTTC.